These 30 T cell receptor beta chains were sequenced from one sample in a study of blood T cell repertoires in COVID-19. The data were produced by immunoSEQ multiplex PCR, yet TCRdb's version contains in-frame clones alone and is incomplete. The sample consists of around 330,000 clones, roughly 90% of them appearing once. The sequenced sample consisted of peripheral blood. The receptors originated from a woman between 45 and 65 years old with active or convalescent COVID-19.

This clone occurred once. CDR3 region: CASSQVVLQGGGQYF. Here the CDR3 DNA reads TGCGCCAGCAGCCAAGTAGTTCTACAGGGGGGGGGCCAGTACTTC. V and J are TRBV4-1 and TRBJ2-5; possibly TRBD1 for D (8 bases). Germline values: CDR1 MGHRA, CDR2 YSYEKL. The V end lost 1 base, the J end lost 10 bases, and 19 bases lay between the germline ends. The CDR3 extends over 15 amino acids.

The chain joins TRBV7-2 to TRBJ1-5; no clear D gene. The length of the CDR3 is 13 residues. Germline V CDR1 and CDR2: SGHTA, FQGNSA. V lost 3 bases to trimming and J lost 5 bases, with 8 bases between them. The CDR3 loop is CASSFQRDQPQHF. CDR3 coding DNA: TGTGCCAGCAGCTTTCAGCGGGATCAGCCCCAGCATTTT.

The V and J genes are TRBV7-2 and TRBJ2-7; D gene ambiguous. V was trimmed by 1 base and J by 7 bases, leaving 14 bases between them. The CDR3 is 14 amino acids. Germline V gene lookup returns CDR1 SGHTA and CDR2 FQGNSA. The DNA of the CDR3 is TGTGCCAGCAGCTTAGGTCCGCAAATCGGGGAGCAGTACTTC. Translation: CASSLGPQIGEQYF. The whole variable domain, filled in from reference TRBV7-2 and TRBJ2-7, reads GAGVSQSPSNKVTEKGKDVELRCDPISGHTALYWYRQSLGQGLEFLIYFQGNSAPDKSGLPSDRFSAERTGGSVSTLTIQRTQQEDSAVYLCASSLGPQIGEQYFGPGTRLTVT.

The CDR3 DNA follows: TGTGCCAGCAACCCGGGACAGGGGAATGAAAAACTGTTTTTT. Its protein is CASNPGQGNEKLFF. The gene calls are TRBV7-9 and TRBJ1-4; 10 positions agree with TRBD1. V shed 7 bases and J 5 bases; nucleotides not matched to a gene: 4. The CDR3 sequence is 14 residues long. CDR1 and CDR2 from the germline V gene are SEHNR and FQNEAQ (reference sequence).

Details on this clone: This sample includes further DNA sequences coding for the same CDR3. The chain couples TRBV11-2 to TRBJ1-2; D is uncertain. The germline V gene has CDR1 SGHAT and CDR2 FQNNGV. The CDR3 contains 12 residues. The V end was cut by 1 base, the J end by 7 bases, with 7 bases between. The CDR3 coding sequence is TGTGCCAGCAGCTTAGGGGGAGGTGGCTACACCTTC. Amino acid sequence: CASSLGGGGYTF.

The rearrangement joins TRBV6-5 to TRBJ1-2, with D perhaps matching TRBD1 (5 bases). The V gene's germline CDR1 is MNHEY and CDR2 SVGAGI. Between the trimmed V and J ends, which lost 2 bases and 1 base, there was a span of 11 bases. The CDR3 consists of 15 residues. In nucleotides, the CDR3 is TGTGCCAGCAGTTACGATCGGAGGGGTAACTATGGCTACACCTTC. Its translation is CASSYDRRGNYGYTF.

V gene TRBV6-1 combines with J gene TRBJ2-7; 10 nucleotides line up with TRBD2. The CDR3 spans 14 residues. The germline V gene has CDR1 MNHNS and CDR2 SASEGT. V was pared by 2 bases and J by 4 bases, with 2 bases of the junction left unmatched. CDR3 residues: CASSEWTSGYEQYF. In DNA form, the CDR3 reads TGTGCCAGCAGTGAATGGACTAGCGGTTACGAGCAGTACTTC.

This CDR3 is CASSLRRRANSGANVLTF. The CDR3 DNA is TGTGCCAGCAGCTTAAGACGCAGGGCGAACTCTGGGGCCAACGTCCTGACTTTC. The chain recombines TRBV7-2 with TRBJ2-6; TRBD1 is a possible D gene (5 bases). The CDR3 has 18 residues. The V end lost 2 bases, the J end lost 0 bases, and 14 bases lay between the germline ends. Per germline, CDR1 SGHTA and CDR2 FQGNSA. The variable domain in full, completed from reference TRBV7-2 and TRBJ2-6, reads GAGVSQSPSNKVTEKGKDVELRCDPISGHTALYWYRQSLGQGLEFLIYFQGNSAPDKSGLPSDRFSAERTGGSVSTLTIQRTQQEDSAVYLCASSLRRRANSGANVLTFGAGSRLTVL.

The chain recombines TRBV7-9 with TRBJ2-7; TRBD1 agrees at 7 bases. The CDR3 is made up of 15 amino acids. V lost 5 bases, J lost 0 bases, and 7 bases stayed unmatched. Germline V gene data show CDR1 as SEHNR and CDR2 as FQNEAQ (reference sequence). As DNA, the CDR3 is TGTGCCAGCAGCCTCACGACAGGGAGCTCCTACGAGCAGTACTTC. It yields the protein CASSLTTGSSYEQYF.

In its sample, this clone was seen a few times. The chain uses TRBV2 and TRBJ2-2; 7 nucleotides match TRBD1. V shed 5 bases and J 2 bases; nucleotides not matched to a gene: 5. Per germline, CDR1 SNHLY and CDR2 FYNNEI. The CDR3 runs 15 residues. CDR3 coding DNA: TGTGCCAGCAGTCCGGACAGGTTAAACACCGGGGAGCTGTTTTTT. Its translation is CASSPDRLNTGELFF.

The chain carries TRBV6-6 and TRBJ1-2, with 8 bases identical to TRBD1. The CDR3 runs to 15 residues. Per germline, CDR1 MNHNY and CDR2 SVGAGI (reference sequence). The V segment lost 5 bases and the J segment 4 bases; nucleotides outside the gene matches: 9. In nucleotides, the CDR3 is TGTGCCAGCAGTCCAGAAGGGACAGGCTTCTATGGCTACACCTTC. Translated: CASSPEGTGFYGYTF.

The V and J genes are TRBV5-1 and TRBJ2-5, with no clear D. Germline V gene sequence: CDR1 SGHRS, CDR2 YFSETQ. The V gene lost 4 bases and the J gene lost 5 bases, with 6 bases spanning the gap. The CDR3 loop spans 11 amino acids. The CDR3 sequence is CASSLSETQYF. The CDR3 bases are TGCGCCAGCAGCCTGAGCGAGACCCAGTACTTC.

This rearrangement joins TRBV3-1 (or the pseudogene TRBV3-2) to TRBJ2-2; D is unresolved. The CDR3 has 14 residues. V lost 0 bases to trimming and J lost 3 bases, with 5 bases between them. Germline V gene data show CDR1 as LGHDT and CDR2 as YNNKEL (reference sequence). The CDR3 region has the DNA TGTGCCAGCAGCCAAGAATCCGACACCGGGGAGCTGTTTTTT. It yields the protein CASSQESDTGELFF.

The CDR3 DNA sequence: TGTGCCAGCAGGACAGACTACAATGAGCAGTTCTTC. This codes for CASRTDYNEQFF. The chain uses TRBV2 and TRBJ2-1, with a tentative D call TRBD1 (5 bases). Germline CDR1 SNHLY, CDR2 FYNNEI. CDR3 length: 12 residues. V dropped 6 bases and J dropped 3 bases, with 6 bases sitting between them. The variable domain in full, completed from reference TRBV2 and TRBJ2-1, reads EPEVTQTPSHQVTQMGQEVILRCVPISNHLYFYWYRQILGQKVEFLVSFYNNEISEKSEIFDDQFSVERPDGSNFTLKIRSTKLEDSAMYFCASRTDYNEQFFGPGTRLTVL.

J is TRBJ1-2 and V is TRBV5-6; weak D call: TRBD1 (6 bases). The CDR3 is made up of 13 amino acids. The V end lost 1 base, the J end lost 4 bases, and 8 bases lay between the germline ends. Germline values: CDR1 SGHDT, CDR2 YYEEEE. CDR3 bases: TGTGCCAGCAGCTTGAGGGGGTCCTATGGCTACACCTTC. It specifies CASSLRGSYGYTF.

This clone has more than one count but fewer than ten. This chain links TRBV12-5 with TRBJ1-2; weak D call: TRBD1 (5 bases). The CDR3 has 14 amino acids. Deletions cut 1 base from V and 12 bases from J, with 18 bases between. The germline gives CDR1 LGHNT, CDR2 FRNRAP. The CDR3 is CASGLAGTGGKNTF. Written as DNA, the CDR3 is TGTGCTAGTGGTTTGGCGGGGACGGGCGGGAAAAACACCTTC.

This chain uses TRBV29-1 with TRBJ1-1; D is perhaps TRBD1 (5 bases). V dropped 3 bases and J dropped 4 bases, with 12 bases sitting between them. The CDR3 loop spans 13 amino acids. In germline, CDR1 is SQVTM, CDR2 ANQGSEA. The CDR3 loop reads CSVESGWSTEAFF. DNA for the CDR3: TGCAGCGTTGAGTCAGGGTGGAGCACTGAAGCTTTCTTT.

This clone has just one count. The chain uses TRBV7-9 and TRBJ1-4; 8 nucleotides line up with TRBD1. Germline CDR1 is SEHNR and CDR2 is FQNEAQ (reference sequence). V dropped 4 bases and J dropped 8; count of bases not matched to a gene: 9. The CDR3 has 15 amino acids. Here the CDR3 reads CASSSAGGAGEKLFF. CDR3 DNA: TGTGCCAGCAGCTCCGCAGGGGGCGCCGGAGAAAAACTGTTTTTT.

The V gene is TRBV30, the J gene TRBJ1-1; D not certain. The germline V gene has CDR1 GTSNPN and CDR2 SVGIG (reference sequence). V was pared by 0 bases and J by 1 base, with 9 bases between. The CDR3 covers 14 residues. The CDR3 loop is CAWSVLSRNTEAFF. The CDR3 nucleotides are TGTGCCTGGAGTGTACTATCCAGGAACACTGAAGCTTTCTTT.

This sequence joins TRBV29-1 and TRBJ1-2; D possibly corresponds to TRBD1 (6 bases). CDR1 and CDR2 from the germline V gene are SQVTM and ANQGSEA. This CDR3 is built from 12 residues. V lost 3 bases and J 5 bases, leaving 10 bases between the germline ends. CDR3 residues: CSVETGEYGYTF. CDR3 DNA: TGCAGCGTTGAGACAGGAGAGTATGGCTACACCTTC.

A remark on this clone: The germline gene is not matched at one end of the junction; a read error may be the cause. This rearrangement joins TRBV6-5 to TRBJ2-5, with 13 bases matching TRBD2. CDR1 and CDR2 (germline): MNHEY, SVGAGI. This CDR3 comprises 14 residues. CDR3 sequence (DNA): TGTGCCAGCAGTTCCGGGACTAGCGGGGTCAAAGTGCACTTC. Translated: CASSSGTSGVKVHF.

The chain recombines TRBV19 with TRBJ1-5; D unresolved. Germline values: CDR1 LNHDA, CDR2 SQIVND (reference sequence). This CDR3 region has 13 residues. Trimming shortened V by 5 bases and J by 5 bases, and 10 bases separated the two germline ends. The CDR3 spells CASSSPVDQPQHF. For the CDR3, the DNA is TGTGCCAGTAGTTCCCCTGTCGATCAGCCCCAGCATTTT.

V is TRBV11-3 and J is TRBJ2-6, with 9 bases matching TRBD1. CDR1 is SGHNT and CDR2 is YENEEA in the germline V gene. The V and J ends lost 1 base and 4 bases, in that order; junction bases with no gene match: 14. The CDR3 consists of 20 residues. The CDR3 DNA reads TGTGCCAGCAGCTTAGGAGATTGGCGGACAGGGGTTGTCGGGGCCAACGTCCTGACTTTC. This sequence encodes CASSLGDWRTGVVGANVLTF.

The rearrangement links TRBV15 to TRBJ2-1; 9 bases agree with TRBD1. CDR1 and CDR2 (germline): LNHNV, YYDKDF (reference sequence). The length of the CDR3 is 15 residues. The junction had 11 bases not matched to a gene; V was cut back by 6 bases and J by 8 bases. This CDR3 is CATSIATGGMYEQFF. DNA for the CDR3: TGTGCCACCAGTATTGCGACAGGGGGTATGTATGAGCAGTTCTTC.

The chain carries TRBV7-2 and TRBJ2-1, with a tentative D call TRBD2 (7 bases). The CDR3 covers 13 residues. V lost 8 bases, J lost 5 bases, and 13 bases lay in between. Germline CDR1 reads SGHTA; CDR2 reads FQGNSA. CDR3 sequence: CASGGAVHNEQFF. The CDR3 DNA is TGTGCCAGCGGGGGGGCAGTTCACAATGAGCAGTTCTTC.

The chain recombines TRBV7-9 with TRBJ1-4; D is uncertain. The CDR3 is made up of 14 amino acids. Germline assignment: CDR1 SEHNR and CDR2 FQNEAQ (reference sequence). Trimming took off 8 bases at V and 7 bases at J, with 17 bases between the two ends. CDR3 amino acids: CASERLDRSEKLFF. The CDR3 DNA is TGTGCCAGCGAACGACTTGATCGGAGTGAAAAACTGTTTTTT.

The genes are TRBV5-5 and TRBJ2-4, with 11 bases fitting TRBD1. Losses at the gene ends were 2 bases for V and 7 bases for J; bases not matched to a gene: 8. Germline V gene lookup returns CDR1 SGHKS and CDR2 YYEKEE (reference sequence). The CDR3 covers 16 residues. CDR3 DNA: TGTGCCAGCAGCTTCGAAGGACAGGGGGCAAGGAACATTCAGTACTTC. This sequence encodes CASSFEGQGARNIQYF.

V is TRBV3-1 (or the pseudogene TRBV3-2) and J is TRBJ2-7; D remains unclear. This CDR3 contains 16 residues. Germline V gene data show CDR1 as LGHDT and CDR2 as YNNKEL (reference sequence). Trimming took 0 bases from V and 4 from J, leaving 16 bases between them. Written as DNA, the CDR3 is TGTGCCAGCAGCCAAGATCCCCTAACCTCCCCGTACGAGCAGTACTTC. Encoded protein: CASSQDPLTSPYEQYF.

This chain connects TRBV7-2 to TRBJ2-1; TRBD2 agrees at 7 bases. The CDR3 totals 17 residues. J lost 0 bases, V lost 3 bases, and 8 bases had no gene match. Per germline, CDR1 SGHTA and CDR2 FQGNSA. CDR3 protein: CASSLLFGGSSYNEQFF. The CDR3 DNA reads TGTGCCAGCAGCTTGTTGTTCGGCGGGAGCTCCTACAATGAGCAGTTCTTC.

The chain employs TRBV7-2 and TRBJ1-1, with D maybe TRBD1 (6 bases). Trimming stripped 7 bases from V and 5 bases from J, with 23 bases between. CDR1 SGHTA and CDR2 FQGNSA come from the germline V gene. The CDR3 is 16 amino acids. The CDR3 nucleotides are TGTGCCAGCACCCCTCCCGGTGACAGGCGAAATACTGAAGCTTTCTTT. It encodes CASTPPGDRRNTEAFF.